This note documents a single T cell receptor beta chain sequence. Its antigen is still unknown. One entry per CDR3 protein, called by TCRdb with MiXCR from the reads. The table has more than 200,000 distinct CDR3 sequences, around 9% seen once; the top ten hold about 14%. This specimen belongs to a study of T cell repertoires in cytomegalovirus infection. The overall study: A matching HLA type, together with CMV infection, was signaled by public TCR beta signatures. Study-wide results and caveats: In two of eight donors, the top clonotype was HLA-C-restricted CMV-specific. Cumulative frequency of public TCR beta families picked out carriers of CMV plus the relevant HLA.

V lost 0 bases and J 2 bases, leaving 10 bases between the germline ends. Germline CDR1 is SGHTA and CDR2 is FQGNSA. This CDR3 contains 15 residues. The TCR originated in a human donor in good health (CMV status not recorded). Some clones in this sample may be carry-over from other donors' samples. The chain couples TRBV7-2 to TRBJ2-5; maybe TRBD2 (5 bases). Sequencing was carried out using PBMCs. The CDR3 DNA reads TGTGCCAGCAGCTTAGCGAGACGGGGACAAGAGACCCAGTACTTC. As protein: CASSLARRGQETQYF. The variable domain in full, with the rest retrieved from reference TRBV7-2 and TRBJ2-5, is GAGVSQSPSNKVTEKGKDVELRCDPISGHTALYWYRQSLGQGLEFLIYFQGNSAPDKSGLPSDRFSAERTGGSVSTLTIQRTQQEDSAVYLCASSLARRGQETQYFGPGTRLLVL.